Following are 7 T cell receptor beta chains from one sample sequenced in a study of blood T cell repertoires in COVID-19. The assay was immunoSEQ multiplex PCR, and TCRdb's table has in-frame clones only and misses some. The data contain approximately 150,000 clones, roughly 80% of them singletons. Input material: peripheral blood. Receptors originate from a man in his 70s who had recovered from COVID-19.

This chain joins TRBV2 and TRBJ1-1; D call uncertain. CDR1 and CDR2 from the germline V gene are SNHLY and FYNNEI. The V end lost 1 base, the J end lost 5 bases, and 17 bases lay between the germline ends. This CDR3 is 16 amino acids long. CDR3 in amino acids: CASSEGWALLSTEAFF. CDR3 in DNA: TGTGCCAGCAGTGAAGGCTGGGCCTTGTTGAGTACTGAAGCTTTCTTT.

This chain connects TRBV7-2 to TRBJ2-7, with TRBD2 matching 13 bases. The CDR3 is 17 amino acids. The junction had 7 bases not matched to a gene; V was cut back by 5 bases and J by 0 bases. Germline V gene lookup returns CDR1 SGHTA and CDR2 FQGNSA. CDR3 residues: CASSPGTSGAYSYEQYF. In nucleotides, the CDR3 is TGTGCCAGCAGCCCCGGGACTAGCGGGGCGTACTCCTACGAGCAGTACTTC.

This clone has just one count. The V and J genes are TRBV4-1 and TRBJ2-7; 7 positions match TRBD2. With V trimmed by 0 bases and J by 2 bases, 10 bases remained unmatched. The CDR3 contains 17 residues. Germline CDR1 is MGHRA and CDR2 is YSYEKL. The DNA of the CDR3 is TGCGCCAGCAGCCAAGAAAGCGGGGCCCTAGGAACCTACGAGCAGTACTTC. Translation gives CASSQESGALGTYEQYF.

This rearrangement joins TRBV3-1 (or the pseudogene TRBV3-2) to TRBJ2-7; no definite D call. This CDR3 comprises 15 residues. V shed 0 bases and J shed 2 bases, with 11 bases lying between them. From germline, CDR1 is LGHDT and CDR2 YNNKEL (reference sequence). CDR3 nucleotide sequence: TGTGCCAGCAGCCAAGAGATAATAGGAGCCTACGAGCAGTACTTC. This sequence encodes CASSQEIIGAYEQYF.

The V gene is TRBV7-9, the J gene TRBJ2-3, with 14 bases matching TRBD2. The CDR3 consists of 17 residues. Germline CDR1 SEHNR, CDR2 FQNEAQ (reference sequence). With 6 bases clipped from V and 6 bases from J, the junction kept 11 bases outside the gene matches. The CDR3 sequence: CASSLGLAGVRRDTQYF. DNA for the CDR3: TGTGCCAGCAGTCTGGGACTAGCGGGAGTTCGACGGGATACGCAGTATTTT.

The J gene is TRBJ2-5, the V gene TRBV5-1, with a weak D call TRBD1 (5 bases). Trimming took 0 bases from V and 3 from J, leaving 9 bases between them. This CDR3 is built from 14 residues. CDR1 is SGHRS, CDR2 YFSETQ, per germline. The CDR3 protein is CASSLVQGEETQYF. In nucleotides, the CDR3 is TGCGCCAGCAGCTTGGTTCAGGGTGAAGAGACCCAGTACTTC.

The DNA for the CDR3 is TGTGCCTCGCGACGGGAGGGAGATGAGACCCAGTACTTC. Protein: CASRREGDETQYF. The chain has TRBV6-5 and TRBJ2-5; 8 nucleotides line up with TRBD2. V dropped 11 bases and J dropped 5; count of bases not matched to a gene: 10. This CDR3 has 13 residues. Germline CDR1 MNHEY, CDR2 SVGAGI.